The entry that follows covers one T cell receptor (beta chain) sequence. Its target is unknown. The study sampled nominally healthy donors, though unrecorded immune exposures were likely. The sample comes from a study of cytomegalovirus exposure and HLA in healthy donors. Across the whole study: From 170 million or so T cells, an earlier analysis saw approximately 110 million unique TCR beta sequences. Within the Caucasian-associated ancestry cluster were under 85% of the roughly 400 genotyped donors.

Amplification used 60 Vbeta primers and 13 Jbeta primers. Some clones are missing from TCRdb's copy, which holds only in-frame ones; the method was immunoSEQ multiplex PCR. The data show 200,000 to 250,000 clones, with more than 70% seen just once and over 1% held by the top ten. Study-level results: A previous analysis found most TCR beta V segments productive roughly 90% or roughly 30% of the time.

Per the germline V gene, CDR1 is MNHEY and CDR2 is SVGAGI. V was pared by 6 bases and J by 5 bases, with 9 bases of the junction left unmatched. This CDR3 has 15 amino acids. The V call is TRBV6-5, the J call TRBJ2-3; TRBD2 matches 9 bases. The sequence was obtained from a human donor in good health. Sequencing was done on a sample of PBMCs. CDR3 coding DNA: TGTGCCAGCAGCCTTAGCGGGAGAGGAGGAGATACGCAGTATTTT. Its protein product is CASSLSGRGGDTQYF.